The 30 T cell receptor beta chains given below trace back to one sample, sequenced in a study of T cells in tumors after PD-1 blockade. TCRdb keeps only in-frame clones here, not all; method: immunoSEQ multiplex PCR. The table records around 50,000 clones, roughly three quarters of them present only once. The sample was PBMCs, taken before anti-PD-1 therapy. The receptor source for this set is a human donor with advanced basal cell or squamous cell carcinoma (not recorded which).

The chain uses TRBV28 and TRBJ1-5; D ambiguous. The CDR3 is 12 residues long. The germline V and J ends were trimmed by 2 bases and 5 bases, with 4 bases remaining between them. The germline gives CDR1 MDHEN, CDR2 SYDVKM. The CDR3 DNA sequence: TGTGCCAGCAGTTTAGCAGATCAGCCCCAGCATTTT. This gives the protein CASSLADQPQHF.

The chain is built from TRBV5-1 and TRBJ1-1; no clear D gene. V lost 3 bases and J 5 bases, leaving 20 bases between the germline ends. Germline V gene lookup returns CDR1 SGHRS and CDR2 YFSETQ. The CDR3 covers 16 residues. This CDR3 reads CASSSQLVGAGTEAFF. DNA for the CDR3: TGCGCCAGCAGCTCACAACTGGTGGGCGCGGGGACTGAAGCTTTCTTT. Variable domain in full (rest from reference TRBV5-1 and TRBJ1-1): KAGVTQTPRYLIKTRGQQVTLSCSPISGHRSVSWYQQTPGQGLQFLFEYFSETQRNKGNFPGRFSGRQFSNSRSEMNVSTLELGDSALYLCASSSQLVGAGTEAFFGQGTRLTVV.

The chain combines TRBV18 with TRBJ2-7, with 8 bases lining up with TRBD1. Looked up from germline, CDR1 is KGHSH and CDR2 is LQKENI. The CDR3 runs to 14 residues. Germline trimming cut 5 bases from V and 3 bases from J; bases unmatched to any gene: 6. DNA of the CDR3: TGTGCCAGCTCATCGAACACAGGGGGCTACGAGCAGTACTTC. The encoded protein is CASSSNTGGYEQYF. The full variable domain, its missing parts supplied by reference TRBV18 and TRBJ2-7, is NAGVMQNPRHLVRRRGQEARLRCSPMKGHSHVYWYRQLPEEGLKFMVYLQKENIIDESGMPKERFSAEFPKEGPSILRIQQVVRGDSAAYFCASSSNTGGYEQYFGPGTRLTVT.

This clone was recorded once. This CDR3 fails to terminate in the conserved phenylalanine or tryptophan, so it likely reflects a read error. V usage is TRBV10-2 and J usage is TRBJ1-2; D gene uncertain. V shed 3 bases and J shed 4 bases, with 9 bases lying between them. CDR3 size: 13 residues. The V gene's germline CDR1 is WSHSY and CDR2 SAAADI. The CDR3 loop is CASSDGDVYGYTS. The CDR3 nucleotides are TGCGCCAGCAGTGATGGGGATGTCTATGGCTACACCTCC.

The chain couples TRBV5-8 to TRBJ2-1; 7 positions agree with TRBD1. Germline CDR1 reads SGHTS; CDR2 reads YDEGEE. CDR3 length equals 15 residues. V lost 3 bases to trimming and J lost 0 bases; unmatched junction nucleotides: 3. In DNA form, the CDR3 reads TGTGCCAGCAGCTACCGGGACAGCTCCTACAATGAGCAGTTCTTC. The encoded protein is CASSYRDSSYNEQFF.

This rearrangement joins TRBV18 to TRBJ2-7, with D possibly matching TRBD1 (5 bases). The CDR3 extends over 17 amino acids. Germline V CDR1 and CDR2: KGHSH, LQKENI. V shed 3 bases and J shed 2 bases, with 20 bases lying between them. This CDR3 reads CASSPQGMTAITYEQYF. The CDR3 bases are TGTGCCAGCTCACCTCAGGGTATGACCGCCATAACCTACGAGCAGTACTTC.

This sequence joins TRBV11-3 and TRBJ2-1, with D hard to call. The CDR3 consists of 15 residues. The V end lost 5 bases, the J end lost 1 base, and 12 bases lay between the germline ends. CDR1 is SGHNT and CDR2 is YENEEA in the germline V gene. CDR3 DNA sequence: TGTGCCAGCAGCCCTTTCCTCCCGTCCTACAATGAGCAGTTCTTC. Translation gives CASSPFLPSYNEQFF. Full variable domain (remainder filled in from reference TRBV11-3 and TRBJ2-1): EAGVVQSPRYKIIEKKQPVAFWCNPISGHNTLYWYLQNLGQGPELLIRYENEEAVDDSQLPKDRFSAERLKGVDSTLKIQPAELGDSAVYLCASSPFLPSYNEQFFGPGTRLTVL.

This sequence joins TRBV7-9 and TRBJ1-2, with 10 bases matching TRBD1. This CDR3 is 15 amino acids long. V was clipped by 4 bases and J by 8 bases; unmatched bases: 10. The germline gives CDR1 SEHNR, CDR2 FQNEAQ (reference sequence). The CDR3 DNA sequence: TGTGCCAGCAGCTCCGGAATCGACAGGGGGCAAGGCTACACCTTC. Translating it yields CASSSGIDRGQGYTF.

This clone was picked up a small number of times. This sequence joins TRBV12-3 or TRBV12-4 and TRBJ2-1; D unclear. Trimming took off 6 bases at V and 7 bases at J, with 10 bases between the two ends. The CDR3 is 12 residues long. The CDR3 region has the DNA TGTGCCAGCAGGTACATGGAAAATGAGCAGTTCTTC. This gives the protein CASRYMENEQFF.

Only a few counts were recorded for this clone. The genes are TRBV7-9 and TRBJ1-2; D is unclear. Trimming left V 5 bases short and J 5 bases short, with 9 bases between. CDR1 and CDR2 from the germline V gene are SEHNR and FQNEAQ (reference sequence). CDR3 size: 12 residues. In DNA form, the CDR3 reads TGTGCCAGCAGCCCAATCAGTTATGGCTACACCTTC. This codes for CASSPISYGYTF.

J is TRBJ2-7 and V is TRBV28; 9 bases align to TRBD1. Looked up from germline, CDR1 is MDHEN and CDR2 is SYDVKM. V dropped 7 bases and J dropped 2; count of bases not matched to a gene: 9. The CDR3 runs 15 residues. The CDR3 loop is CASNIGTGFTYEQYF. CDR3 DNA sequence: TGTGCCAGCAACATCGGGACAGGGTTTACCTACGAGCAGTACTTC. The whole variable domain, filled in from reference TRBV28 and TRBJ2-7, reads DVKVTQSSRYLVKRTGEKVFLECVQDMDHENMFWYRQDPGLGLRLIYFSYDVKMKEKGDIPEGYSVSREKKERFSLILESASTNQTSMYLCASNIGTGFTYEQYFGPGTRLTVT.

This clone was seen once. The chain has TRBV15 and TRBJ2-1, with 8 bases that match TRBD2. Germline assignment: CDR1 LNHNV and CDR2 YYDKDF (reference sequence). V dropped 1 base and J dropped 8; count of bases not matched to a gene: 7. CDR3 size: 15 residues. CDR3 DNA sequence: TGTGCCACCAGCAGAGTGAGCGGGAGAGGGCATGAGCAGTTCTTC. This encodes CATSRVSGRGHEQFF.

The rearrangement uses TRBV27 and TRBJ2-1; the D is unclear. This CDR3 is built from 13 residues. The V gene's germline CDR1 is MNHEY and CDR2 SMNVEV (reference sequence). V was trimmed by 5 bases and J by 8 bases, leaving 13 bases between them. For the CDR3, the DNA is TGTGCCAGCAGTCCCCACGTTGGCGATGAGCAGTTCTTC. The encoded protein is CASSPHVGDEQFF.

This chain links TRBV10-3 with TRBJ1-4; D call uncertain. The CDR3 runs to 13 residues. V lost 3 bases to trimming and J lost 5 bases, with 7 bases between them. Germline V lookup: CDR1 ENHRY, CDR2 SYGVKD. CDR3: CAISDRINEKLFF. The CDR3 bases are TGTGCCATCAGTGATCGGATAAATGAAAAACTGTTTTTT.

V usage is TRBV27 and J usage is TRBJ1-4; 11 bases match TRBD1. Germline values: CDR1 MNHEY, CDR2 SMNVEV (reference sequence). The CDR3 runs to 15 residues. After removal of 5 bases from V and 8 bases from J, the junction contained 7 bases not matched to a gene. CDR3 protein: CASSQTGTGGEKLFF. DNA for the CDR3: TGTGCCAGCAGTCAAACGGGGACAGGGGGAGAAAAACTGTTTTTT.

V usage is TRBV13 and J usage is TRBJ2-7; D is perhaps TRBD2 (6 bases). Trimming shortened V by 0 bases and J by 1 base, and 13 bases separated the two germline ends. CDR3 length: 16 amino acids. Looked up from germline, CDR1 is PRHDT and CDR2 is FYEKMQ (reference sequence). CDR3 loop: CASSLGRGLTSYEQYF. CDR3 nucleotide sequence: TGTGCCAGCAGCTTAGGCCGGGGACTTACTTCCTACGAGCAGTACTTC.

In its sample, this clone was seen once. The chain links TRBV5-8 to TRBJ2-1; perhaps D is TRBD1 or TRBD2 (5 bases each). The CDR3 runs to 16 residues. The V end was cut by 0 bases, the J end by 7 bases, with 17 bases between. In germline, CDR1 is SGHTS, CDR2 YDEGEE. CDR3 region: CASSLDPGPGINEQFF. As DNA, the CDR3 is TGTGCCAGCAGCTTGGATCCGGGGCCAGGGATTAATGAGCAGTTCTTC.

This chain joins TRBV29-1 and TRBJ1-2; possibly TRBD1 for D (5 bases). V lost 0 bases and J 7 bases, leaving 15 bases between the germline ends. Germline V gene data show CDR1 as SQVTM and CDR2 as ANQGSEA. The CDR3 is made up of 14 amino acids. The CDR3 protein is CSVEDRVARGGYTF. For the CDR3, the DNA is TGCAGCGTTGAAGACAGGGTGGCGAGAGGTGGCTACACCTTC.

The chain couples TRBV29-1 to TRBJ2-1, with D perhaps TRBD1 or TRBD2 (5 bases each). Germline CDR1 and CDR2: SQVTM and ANQGSEA. The CDR3 loop spans 12 amino acids. The V end lost 6 bases, the J end lost 14 bases, and 20 bases lay between the germline ends. Here the CDR3 reads CSVGASGMTKFF. The CDR3 nucleotides read TGCAGCGTCGGGGCGTCCGGGATGACGAAGTTCTTC.

The V call is TRBV6-5, the J call TRBJ2-7, with 8 bases fitting TRBD2. V shed 6 bases, J shed 5 bases, and the junction held 12 bases outside the gene matches. Germline V CDR1 and CDR2: MNHEY, SVGAGI. The CDR3 runs to 15 residues. The CDR3 sequence: CASSPLAAGENEQYF. The CDR3 DNA sequence: TGTGCCAGCAGCCCCCTGGCAGCGGGGGAAAACGAGCAGTACTTC.

This clone is a singleton in its sample. The V and J genes are TRBV5-6 and TRBJ2-5, with D unclear. V dropped 5 bases and J dropped 5 bases, with 16 bases sitting between them. CDR1 is SGHDT, CDR2 YYEEEE, per germline. CDR3 length equals 14 residues. CDR3 nucleotides: TGTGCCAGCAGACTCAGCCTTCCCGGGGAGACCCAGTACTTC. This translates into CASRLSLPGETQYF.

The genes are TRBV5-4 and TRBJ1-5; perhaps TRBD1 as D (6 bases). The length of the CDR3 is 14 residues. V shed 4 bases and J shed 7 bases, with 15 bases lying between them. The V gene's germline CDR1 is SGHNT and CDR2 YYREEE (reference sequence). CDR3 DNA: TGTGCCAGCAGCGGGGGCAGGGCGAGGCAGCCCCAGCATTTT. Its translation is CASSGGRARQPQHF.

This clone occurred a few times. The chain joins TRBV3-1 (or the pseudogene TRBV3-2) to TRBJ1-5; maybe TRBD1 (5 bases). Germline CDR1 and CDR2: LGHDT and YNNKEL (reference sequence). The V end was cut by 3 bases, the J end by 8 bases, with 8 bases between. This CDR3 has 12 residues. As DNA, the CDR3 is TGTGCCAGCAGCCACTTGGGGGAGCCCCAGCATTTT. Encoded protein: CASSHLGEPQHF.

The J gene is TRBJ1-2, the V gene TRBV15, with D unclear. With 0 bases removed from V and 2 bases from J, the gap between germline ends came to 7 bases. The CDR3 runs to 14 residues. In germline, CDR1 is LNHNV, CDR2 YYDKDF (reference sequence). In nucleotides, the CDR3 is TGTGCCACCAGCAGAGATCTGGAAAACTATGGCTACACCTTC. Translating gives CATSRDLENYGYTF.

This clone was seen a single time. The gene calls are TRBV9 and TRBJ2-2, with 10 bases matching TRBD2. The germline V gene encodes CDR1 SGDLS and CDR2 YYNGEE. V lost 1 base, J lost 8 bases, and 14 bases stayed unmatched. This CDR3 region has 18 residues. In nucleotides, the CDR3 is TGTGCCAGCAGCGTACGAGGGCTAGCGGGAGCCGCGCAGGGGGAGCTGTTTTTT. It yields the protein CASSVRGLAGAAQGELFF. The full variable domain, rest sourced from reference TRBV9 and TRBJ2-2, is DSGVTQTPKHLITATGQRVTLRCSPRSGDLSVYWYQQSLDQGLQFLIQYYNGEERAKGNILERFSAQQFPDLHSELNLSSLELGDSALYFCASSVRGLAGAAQGELFFGEGSRLTVL.

The chain is built from TRBV9 and TRBJ2-6; D is uncertain. This CDR3 is built from 15 residues. Germline V gene data show CDR1 as SGDLS and CDR2 as YYNGEE. Trimming pared 0 bases from V and 1 base from J, leaving 5 bases between. The CDR3 region is CASSVGSSGANVLTF. CDR3 DNA sequence: TGTGCCAGCAGCGTAGGTTCGTCTGGGGCCAACGTCCTGACTTTC.

The chain joins TRBV28 to TRBJ2-3; 8 nucleotides line up with TRBD2. V was pared by 4 bases and J by 2 bases, with 5 bases of the junction left unmatched. The CDR3 is 15 amino acids. Germline loops: CDR1 MDHEN, CDR2 SYDVKM. The CDR3 region is CASSSGLVPTDTQYF. The DNA of the CDR3 is TGTGCCAGCAGTTCGGGACTAGTCCCCACAGATACGCAGTATTTT. The full variable domain, completed using reference TRBV28 and TRBJ2-3, is DVKVTQSSRYLVKRTGEKVFLECVQDMDHENMFWYRQDPGLGLRLIYFSYDVKMKEKGDIPEGYSVSREKKERFSLILESASTNQTSMYLCASSSGLVPTDTQYFGPGTRLTVL.

The chain couples TRBV24-1 to TRBJ2-5; D perhaps matches TRBD2 (6 bases). The CDR3 has 15 amino acids. CDR1 KGHDR and CDR2 SFDVKD come from the germline V gene. V was shortened by 3 bases and J by 5 bases, with 15 bases between the two germline ends. CDR3 region: CATSDPREFGETQYF. As DNA, the CDR3 is TGTGCCACCAGTGATCCACGGGAGTTCGGTGAGACCCAGTACTTC.

This chain connects TRBV5-1 to TRBJ2-7, with D unclear. There are 17 residues in the CDR3. V was cut by 4 bases and J by 7 bases, with 27 bases left in between. Looked up from germline, CDR1 is SGHRS and CDR2 is YFSETQ. CDR3 in amino acids: CASSPYQTRPDGREQYF. CDR3 sequence (DNA): TGCGCCAGCAGCCCCTACCAGACCCGGCCTGACGGGCGGGAGCAGTACTTC.

This clone was picked up a small number of times. The rearrangement joins TRBV27 to TRBJ2-3; 14 bases fit TRBD2. In germline, CDR1 is MNHEY, CDR2 SMNVEV (reference sequence). The CDR3 contains 17 residues. Losses at the gene ends were 2 bases for V and 2 bases for J; bases not matched to a gene: 3. The CDR3 DNA sequence: TGTGCCAGCAGTTTACCGGGACTAGCGGGAGCCACAGATACGCAGTATTTT. Translated: CASSLPGLAGATDTQYF.